This T cell receptor (beta chain) was profiled in a study of T cells in Graves' hyperthyroidism and ophthalmopathy. Study as a whole: Peripheral blood was acquired at first diagnosis, ahead of any therapy whatsoever.

TCR beta CDR3 regions were amplified from RNA transcripts. The HTBI set primed first-round TCR CDR3 RT-PCR. TCRdb reanalysed the multiplex PCR reads using MiXCR and keeps one entry per CDR3 protein. The sample records 280,000 or so distinct CDR3 sequences, 20% to 30% being singletons. Overall study results and limits: Most thyroid clonotypes expanded above 0.001 appeared in blood too. Ophthalmopathy was model-predicted a median roughly 6.2 months pre-onset.

In its sample, this clonotype was seen many times. Antigen unknown. Blood was sampled at initial diagnosis of hyperthyroidism, prior to onset of any ophthalmopathy symptoms. V lost 8 bases, J lost 4 bases, and 11 bases lay in between. There are 12 residues in the CDR3. Looked up from germline, CDR1 is LNHDA and CDR2 is SQIVND (reference sequence). This receptor was obtained from a man between 35 and 55 years old with Graves' hyperthyroidism that later progressed to Graves' ophthalmopathy. The genes are TRBV19 and TRBJ1-2; no reliable D call. The sample was blood. CDR3 sequence: CASRTTIYGYTF. DNA for the CDR3: TGTGCCAGTCGCACGACTATCTATGGCTACACCTTC.